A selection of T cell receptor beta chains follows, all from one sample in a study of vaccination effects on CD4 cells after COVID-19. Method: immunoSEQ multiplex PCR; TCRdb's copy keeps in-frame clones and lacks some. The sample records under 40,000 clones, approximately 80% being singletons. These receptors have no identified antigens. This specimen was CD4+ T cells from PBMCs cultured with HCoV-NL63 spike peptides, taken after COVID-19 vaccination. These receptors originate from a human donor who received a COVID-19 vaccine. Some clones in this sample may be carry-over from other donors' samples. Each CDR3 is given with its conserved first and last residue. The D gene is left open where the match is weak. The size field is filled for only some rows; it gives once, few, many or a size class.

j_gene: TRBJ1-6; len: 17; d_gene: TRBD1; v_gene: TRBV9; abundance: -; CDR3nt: TGTGCCAGCAGCGTAGCCCCCTTGGGACAGAATAATTCACCCCTCCACTTT; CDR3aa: CASSVAPLGQNNSPLHF
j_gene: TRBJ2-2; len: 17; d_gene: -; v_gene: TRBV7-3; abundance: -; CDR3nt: TGTGCCAGCAGCTTAACCGGGGGACGGGCGAACACCGGGGAGCTGTTTTTT; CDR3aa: CASSLTGGRANTGELFF
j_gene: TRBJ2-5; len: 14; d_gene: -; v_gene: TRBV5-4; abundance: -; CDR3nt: TGTGCCAGCAGCTTACCCGGGGTACAAGAGACCCAGTACTTC; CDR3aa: CASSLPGVQETQYF
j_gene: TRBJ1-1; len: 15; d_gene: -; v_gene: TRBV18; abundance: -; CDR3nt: TGTGCCAGCTCACGGGGCTCAGGGATGAACACTGAAGCTTTCTTT; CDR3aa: CASSRGSGMNTEAFF
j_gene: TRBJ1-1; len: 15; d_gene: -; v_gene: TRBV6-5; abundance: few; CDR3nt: TGTGCCAGCAGCCACCTCGGGCAGGTGAACACTGAAGCTTTCTTT; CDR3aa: CASSHLGQVNTEAFF
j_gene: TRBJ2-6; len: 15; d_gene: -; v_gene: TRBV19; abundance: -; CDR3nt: TGTGCCAGCGCCCGGAGAGCGTCAGGGGCCAACGTCCTGACTTTC; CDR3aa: CASARRASGANVLTF
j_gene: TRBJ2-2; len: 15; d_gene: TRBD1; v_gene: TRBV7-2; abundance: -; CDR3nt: TGTGCCAGCAGCTTAAGGGGGACAGCCACCGGGGAGCTGTTTTTT; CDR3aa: CASSLRGTATGELFF
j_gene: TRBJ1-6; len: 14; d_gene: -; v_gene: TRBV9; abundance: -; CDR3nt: TGTGCCAGCAGCAAGTCGGGTAATTATTCACCCCTCCACTTT; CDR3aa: CASSKSGNYSPLHF
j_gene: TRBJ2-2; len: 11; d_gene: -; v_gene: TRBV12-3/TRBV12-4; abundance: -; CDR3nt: TGTGCCAGCAGTTTAACCGCGGAGCTGTTTTTT; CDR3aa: CASSLTAELFF
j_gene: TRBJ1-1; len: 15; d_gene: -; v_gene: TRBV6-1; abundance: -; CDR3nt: TGTGCCAGCAGTGAATGGTCAGGGTCATCGGCTGAAGCTTTCTTT; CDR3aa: CASSEWSGSSAEAFF
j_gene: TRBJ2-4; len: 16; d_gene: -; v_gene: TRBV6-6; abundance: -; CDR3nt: TGTGCCAGCAGCGCCCGGACAGACTTAGCCAAAAACATTCAGTACTTC; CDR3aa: CASSARTDLAKNIQYF
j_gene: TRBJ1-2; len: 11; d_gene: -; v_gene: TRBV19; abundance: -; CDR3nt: TGTGCCAGTAGTACGGCCCGGGGCTACACCTTC; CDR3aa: CASSTARGYTF
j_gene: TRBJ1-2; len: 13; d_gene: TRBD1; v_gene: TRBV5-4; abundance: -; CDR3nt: TGTGCCAGCAGCCTGACAGGGTTCTATGGCTACACCTTC; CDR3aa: CASSLTGFYGYTF
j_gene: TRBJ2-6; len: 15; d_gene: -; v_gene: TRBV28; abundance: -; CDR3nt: TGTGCCAGCAGCTTTCAGGGTTCCGGGGCCAACGTCCTGACTTTC; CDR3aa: CASSFQGSGANVLTF
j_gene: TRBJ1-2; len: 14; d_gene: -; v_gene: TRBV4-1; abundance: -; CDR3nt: TGCGCCAGCAGCCAAGTCTATTACAAGGGTGGCTACACCTTC; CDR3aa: CASSQVYYKGGYTF
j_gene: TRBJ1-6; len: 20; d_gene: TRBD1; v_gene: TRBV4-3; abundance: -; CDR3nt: TGCGCCAGCAGCCAAGGGCCGGGACAGGGAGACTATAACTATAATTCACCCCTCCACTTT; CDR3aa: CASSQGPGQGDYNYNSPLHF
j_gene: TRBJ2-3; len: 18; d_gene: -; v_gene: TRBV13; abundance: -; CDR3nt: TGTGCCAGCAGCTTAATGGCTAGCCGCCACACCAGCACAGATACGCAGTATTTT; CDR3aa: CASSLMASRHTSTDTQYF
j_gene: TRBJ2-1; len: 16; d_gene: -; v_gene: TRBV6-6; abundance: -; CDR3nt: TGTGCCAGCAGTTTAACGCGGGGGCCTTCCTACAATGAGCAGTTCTTC; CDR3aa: CASSLTRGPSYNEQFF
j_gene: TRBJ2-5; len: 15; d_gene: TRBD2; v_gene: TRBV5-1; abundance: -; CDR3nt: TGCGCCAGCAGCTTGTCCCCGGCGGGGGGAGAGACCCAGTACTTC; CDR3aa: CASSLSPAGGETQYF
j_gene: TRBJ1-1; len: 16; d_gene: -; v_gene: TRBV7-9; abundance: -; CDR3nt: TGTGCCAGCAGCTTTCTAGTGGGTTCAGCGAACACTGAAGCTTTCTTT; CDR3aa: CASSFLVGSANTEAFF
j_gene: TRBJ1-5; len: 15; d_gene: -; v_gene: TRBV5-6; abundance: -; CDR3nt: TGTGCCAGCAGCTTGGGACAGGTTTCAAATCAGCCCCAGCATTTT; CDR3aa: CASSLGQVSNQPQHF
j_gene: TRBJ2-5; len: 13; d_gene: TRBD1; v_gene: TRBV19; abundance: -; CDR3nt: TGTGCCAGTAGTTTCGACAGGGATGAGACCCAGTACTTC; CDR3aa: CASSFDRDETQYF
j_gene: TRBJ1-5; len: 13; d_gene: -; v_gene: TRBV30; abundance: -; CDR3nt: TGTGCCTGGAGTGTACAGAGGAATCAGCCCCAGCATTTT; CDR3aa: CAWSVQRNQPQHF
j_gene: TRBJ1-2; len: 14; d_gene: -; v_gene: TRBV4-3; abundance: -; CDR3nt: TGCGCCAGCAGCCAAGGCCTTTCTAACTATGGCTACACCTTC; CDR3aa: CASSQGLSNYGYTF
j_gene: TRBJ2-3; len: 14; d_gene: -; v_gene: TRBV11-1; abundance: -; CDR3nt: TGTGCCAGCAGCTTAGTTGGAGGCACAGATACGCAGTATTTT; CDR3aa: CASSLVGGTDTQYF
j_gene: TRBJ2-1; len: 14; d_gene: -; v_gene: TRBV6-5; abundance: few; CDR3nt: TGTGCCAGCAGTCCGTGGGAGGCGAACAATGAGCAGTTCTTC; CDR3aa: CASSPWEANNEQFF